These T cell receptor beta chains were read from a single sample in a study of PD-L1 blockade in urothelial cancer. Using immunoSEQ multiplex PCR, the repertoire was profiled, and TCRdb retains in-frame clones only, with some absent. Of fewer than 50,000 clones in the sample, approximately 79% were seen once. This specimen consisted of PBMCs, obtained around atezolizumab (anti-PD-L1) treatment. These TCRs come from a man between 65 and 85 years old with urothelial cancer. CDR3s include the opening cysteine and the closing phenylalanine or tryptophan. A D gene is named only where the DNA matches it firmly. Clone size, where shown, is once, few, many, or a class for clones that have expanded.

d_gene	abundance	v_gene	j_gene	CDR3nt	CDR3aa
TRBD2	-	TRBV4-3	TRBJ2-3	TGCGCCAGCAGCCAATCCCGGGGACTAGCGCCGGATACGCAGTATTTT	CASSQSRGLAPDTQYF
-	-	TRBV5-1	TRBJ2-1	TGCGCCAGCAGCTTGGCCCTCGCGGGTTTCGATGAGCAGTTCTTC	CASSLALAGFDEQFF
-	-	TRBV6-6	TRBJ2-2	TGTGCCAGCAGCACCGAACGACTAGTCGCCGGGGAGCTGTTTTTT	CASSTERLVAGELFF
TRBD2	-	TRBV5-1	TRBJ2-1	TGCGCCAGCAGCTTGGCCTTAACTAGCGGCTCCTACAATGAGCAGTTCTTC	CASSLALTSGSYNEQFF
TRBD2	-	TRBV6-5	TRBJ2-7	TGTGCCAGCAGTTTCCAAGCGGGGGAAGCCTACGAGCAGTACTTC	CASSFQAGEAYEQYF
-	-	TRBV7-2	TRBJ1-1	TGTGCCAGCAGCTTAGATCACACTCTACTCGCGGGGGCTTTCTTT	CASSLDHTLLAGAFF
-	-	TRBV18	TRBJ2-7	TGTGCCAGCTCACCGGGGGAGGCAATCCTGTACTTC	CASSPGEAILYF
-	-	TRBV19	TRBJ1-5	TGTGCCAGTAGTATATTACAGCGGAACGAGCCCCAGCATTTT	CASSILQRNEPQHF
TRBD1	-	TRBV10-3	TRBJ1-2	TGTGCCACGCTCCCGACAGGGCTGGGTGGCTACACCTTC	CATLPTGLGGYTF
TRBD2	-	TRBV30	TRBJ2-1	TGTGCCTGGGGCCGGAGCGGGGGGTCCTACAATGAGCAGTTCTTC	CAWGRSGGSYNEQFF
TRBD2	-	TRBV6-1	TRBJ2-1	TGTGCCAGCAGTGAAAGGGCTAGCGGGAGCTCCTACAATGAGCAGTTCTTC	CASSERASGSSYNEQFF
TRBD2	-	TRBV6-6	TRBJ2-5	TGTGCCAGCAAGAGACTAGCGGGGGGACAAGAGACCCAGTACTTC	CASKRLAGGQETQYF
TRBD2	-	TRBV5-1	TRBJ2-3	TGCGCCAGCAGCTTTGGCGGGAGGGCCCCCACAGATACGCAGTATTTT	CASSFGGRAPTDTQYF
-	-	TRBV28	TRBJ1-5	TGTGCCAGCAGTTTGGGGGGTGGCGGGACCTATCAGCCCCAGCATTTT	CASSLGGGGTYQPQHF
-	once	TRBV29-1	TRBJ1-3	TGCAGCGCGGTCGACACCTTCTCTGGAAACACCATATATTTT	CSAVDTFSGNTIYF
-	-	TRBV9	TRBJ2-2	TGTGCCAGCAGCGTCGATCCTAGCCCAGGGGCGAACACCGGGGAGCTGTTTTTT	CASSVDPSPGANTGELFF
-	-	TRBV6-5	TRBJ1-2	TGTGCCAGCAGTTCTTTCCCCCCGGGTGATAACTATGGCTACACCTTC	CASSSFPPGDNYGYTF
-	-	TRBV25-1	TRBJ1-2	TGTGCCAGCAGTGTGCACCAGGGGAATGGCTACACCTTC	CASSVHQGNGYTF
-	-	TRBV18	TRBJ1-6	TGTGCCAGCTCACCCTCCAGGGGTAACGCGCCCCTCCACTTT	CASSPSRGNAPLHF
-	-	TRBV12-2	TRBJ2-5	TGTGCAAGTCGCTTGTACACAGAAGAGACCCAGTACTTC	CASRLYTEETQYF
-	few	TRBV18	TRBJ1-2	TGTGCCAGCTCACCACCGTCTACTTCAGGCTACACCTTC	CASSPPSTSGYTF
TRBD2	-	TRBV5-1	TRBJ2-7	TGCGCCAGCACCCCTGGTCCCGGGACTAGCATTGAGCAGTACTTC	CASTPGPGTSIEQYF
TRBD1	many	TRBV28	TRBJ2-5	TGTGCCAGCAGTGACAGGGCCGGAGAGACCCAGTACTTC	CASSDRAGETQYF
TRBD1	few	TRBV4-3	TRBJ1-2	TGCGCCAGCAGCCAAGATTGGGGGACAGACTTCTATGGCTACACCTTC	CASSQDWGTDFYGYTF
-	-	TRBV2	TRBJ1-2	TGTGCCAGCAGCGCGACATGGGACTATGGCTACACCTTC	CASSATWDYGYTF
-	once	TRBV19	TRBJ1-1	TGTGCCAGTAGTATAGGGGGGGGCGCAGGCACTGAAGCTTTCTTT	CASSIGGGAGTEAFF
-	-	TRBV30	TRBJ1-5	TGTGCCTGGAGTGTACTGCGGGGAGATCAGCCCCAGCATTTT	CAWSVLRGDQPQHF
-	-	TRBV30	TRBJ1-2	TGTGCCTGGAGGTATACAATCCATGGCTACACCTTC	CAWRYTIHGYTF
TRBD2	-	TRBV19	TRBJ2-3	TGTGCCAGTAGTCGACTAGCGGGGGGGGGAGATACGCAGTATTTT	CASSRLAGGGDTQYF
-	-	TRBV15	TRBJ2-7	TGTGCCACCAGCACAGGGTCCTACGAGCAGTACTTC	CATSTGSYEQYF
-	-	TRBV6-4	TRBJ2-3	TGTGCCAGCAGTGACTCGCCAGGGTTGGATACGCAGTATTTT	CASSDSPGLDTQYF
-	-	TRBV13	TRBJ1-6	TGTGCCAGCACCGATTCTAATAATTCACCCCTCCACTTT	CASTDSNNSPLHF
-	once	TRBV7-9	TRBJ2-5	TGTGCCAGCAGACTAGACGGCCGACAAGAGACCCAGTACTTC	CASRLDGRQETQYF
-	-	TRBV2	TRBJ2-3	TGTGCCAGCAAAAACGGGGAAACAGATACGCAGTATTTT	CASKNGETDTQYF
TRBD2	-	TRBV5-1	TRBJ2-5	TGCGCCAGCAGCTTGGCCGCTAGCGGGGACCAAGAGACCCAGTACTTC	CASSLAASGDQETQYF
TRBD1	-	TRBV6-1	TRBJ2-1	TGTGCCAGCAGTAGGACAGGGATTGCCAATGAGCAGTTCTTC	CASSRTGIANEQFF
-	-	TRBV28	TRBJ2-6	TGTGCCAGCAGCTCGTCCCGGGGGGCCAACGTCCTGACTTTC	CASSSSRGANVLTF
-	-	TRBV6-5	TRBJ2-2	TGTGCCAGCAGTCGTGACCCGTCGGGCGGGGAGCTGTTTTTT	CASSRDPSGGELFF
-	-	TRBV30	TRBJ2-1	TGTGCCTGGAGTGTACAGGCCCGGAATGAGCAGTTCTTC	CAWSVQARNEQFF
TRBD1	-	TRBV19	TRBJ1-5	TGTGCCAGTGACACAGGGGGCAACAATCAGCCCCAGCATTTT	CASDTGGNNQPQHF
-	-	TRBV7-3	TRBJ1-5	TGTGCCAGCAGCTACAGGGATAGCAATCAGCCCCAGCATTTT	CASSYRDSNQPQHF
TRBD2	-	TRBV5-1	TRBJ2-2	TGCGCCAGCAGCCAGGCGGGAGGGGGCACCGGGGAGCTGTTTTTT	CASSQAGGGTGELFF
-	-	TRBV7-2	TRBJ2-5	TGTGCCAGCAGCTTACCCCAGGGTGGAGCGGAGACCCAGTACTTC	CASSLPQGGAETQYF
TRBD1	-	TRBV6-5	TRBJ2-7	TGTGCCAGCAGCCAGACAGGGGTGAACGAGCAGTACTTC	CASSQTGVNEQYF
-	-	TRBV9	TRBJ2-5	TGTGCCAGCAGCGAGAGCGGTCGGGGGACGGGAGAGACCCAGTACTTC	CASSESGRGTGETQYF
TRBD1	-	TRBV7-2	TRBJ2-2	TGTGCCAGCAGGCCAGGGACAGGGGGCGACACCGGGGAGCTGTTTTTT	CASRPGTGGDTGELFF
TRBD1	-	TRBV2	TRBJ2-1	TGTGCCAGCAGTCGGGGACAGGGTGGGCGGAATGAGCAGTTCTTC	CASSRGQGGRNEQFF
TRBD2	-	TRBV6-5	TRBJ2-3	TGTGCCAGCAATAGCGGGAGAACAGATACGCAGTATTTT	CASNSGRTDTQYF
-	-	TRBV5-1	TRBJ2-7	TGCGCCAGCAGCTTAGCGGGCCCCTACGAGCAGTACTTC	CASSLAGPYEQYF
TRBD1	-	TRBV28	TRBJ2-7	TGTGCCAGCAGTTCCGGACAGGGCTACGAGCAGTACTTC	CASSSGQGYEQYF
-	-	TRBV25-1	TRBJ1-6	TGTGCCAGCAGTGCAGCTGGCGGAGGTGGTTCACCCCTCCACTTT	CASSAAGGGGSPLHF
TRBD1	-	TRBV5-1	TRBJ2-1	TGCGCCAGCAACCTTGAGGGGGCGGCAAGGAATGAGCAGTTCTTC	CASNLEGAARNEQFF